The T cell receptor beta chain under discussion was sequenced for a study of cytomegalovirus exposure and HLA in healthy donors. The CDR3 runs to 15 residues. Losses at the gene ends were 6 bases for V and 3 bases for J; bases not matched to a gene: 11. The germline V gene has CDR1 SGHTA and CDR2 FQGNSA. PCR primers comprised 60 Vbeta and 13 Jbeta primers. Method: immunoSEQ multiplex PCR; TCRdb's copy keeps in-frame clones and lacks some. This table has about 92,000 clones, under 80% appearing once. The source of this sequence is a man aged 50-60 years in good health and CMV-seropositive. The specimen sequenced was PBMCs. The chain uses TRBV7-2 and TRBJ2-7; TRBD2 matches 7 bases. The CDR3 DNA follows: TGTGCCAGCAGTTTGAATTGGGGGGGGATCTACGAGCAGTACTTC. Protein: CASSLNWGGIYEQYF.